The rows below give T cell receptor beta chains drawn from one sample of a study of CD8+ T cells in alopecia areata. Assay: immunoSEQ multiplex PCR; the TCRdb copy retains only in-frame clones and omits some. The table records some 51,000 clones, around 96% of them present only once. Here the sequenced sample was CD8+ T cells sorted from blood, taken at week 0. The receptor set was obtained from a human donor with alopecia areata. CDR3s include the opening cysteine and the closing phenylalanine or tryptophan. The D gene is left open where the match is weak. Rows give clone size only sometimes, using once, few, many, or a class for an expanded clone.

J	V	D	size	DNA	CDR3
TRBJ2-7	TRBV6-5	-	-	TGTGCCAGCAGTTACGGGGACGGTCACTCCTACGAGCAGTACTTC	CASSYGDGHSYEQYF
TRBJ2-7	TRBV4-3	TRBD1	-	TGCGCCAGCAGCCAAGAGACAGGGAACTATTACTACGAGCAGTACTTC	CASSQETGNYYYEQYF
TRBJ2-1	TRBV29-1	-	-	TGCAGCGTTGGCAGGGTGACCTACAATGAGCAGTTCTTC	CSVGRVTYNEQFF
TRBJ1-2	TRBV9	TRBD1	-	TGTGCCAGCAGCACCCCCGGGACAGGTATAAACTATGGCTACACCTTC	CASSTPGTGINYGYTF
TRBJ2-6	TRBV4-3	-	-	TGCGCCAGCAGCCAATACACCGAGGTTGGGGCCAACGTCCTGACTTTC	CASSQYTEVGANVLTF
TRBJ2-1	TRBV4-3	-	-	TGCGCCAGCAGCCCGGGGCCAGCGATATACAATGAGCAGTTCTTC	CASSPGPAIYNEQFF
TRBJ2-2	TRBV2	-	-	TGTGCCAGCAGTGAAGAAACTAGGAGGAGTGCCGGGGAGCTGTTTTTT	CASSEETRRSAGELFF
TRBJ1-2	TRBV7-6	-	-	TGTGCCAGCAGCCCCACCGGGGAGTATGGCTACACCTTC	CASSPTGEYGYTF
TRBJ1-2	TRBV9	TRBD1	-	TGTGCCAGCAGCTTGCGGGACAGGGCAGAAGGCTACACCTTC	CASSLRDRAEGYTF
TRBJ2-1	TRBV19	-	-	TGTGCCAGTACCATCAGGACCCTTGGGTCAGAGCAGTTCTTC	CASTIRTLGSEQFF
TRBJ1-2	TRBV4-1	-	once	TGCGCCAGCAGCGAAGGGGACACCTACTATGGCTACACCTTC	CASSEGDTYYGYTF
TRBJ2-7	TRBV5-1	TRBD1	-	TGCGCCAGCAGCACGACAGGGAACGAGCAGTACTTC	CASSTTGNEQYF
TRBJ1-5	TRBV7-6	-	-	TGTGCCAGCAGCTTAGAGGTGGGACAGCCCCAGCATTTT	CASSLEVGQPQHF
TRBJ2-7	TRBV9	-	-	TGTGCCAGCAGCGTAGGGGGGCCCTCCTACGAGCAGTACTTC	CASSVGGPSYEQYF
TRBJ2-3	TRBV7-9	TRBD2	-	TGTGCCAGCAGCTCCGATCCTAGCGGGAGCACAGATACGCAGTATTTT	CASSSDPSGSTDTQYF
TRBJ1-4	TRBV15	-	-	TGTGCCACCAGCACCTCCTCAGGGAGGAAACTGTTTTTT	CATSTSSGRKLFF
TRBJ2-1	TRBV2	-	-	TGTGCCAGCAGGGGTAATGAGCAGTTCTTC	CASRGNEQFF
TRBJ1-2	TRBV10-1	-	-	TGCGCCAGCAGCACCCCCGGGACAAGTCAGACTAACTATGGCTACACCTTC	CASSTPGTSQTNYGYTF
TRBJ2-1	TRBV5-4	-	once	TGTGCCAGCAGCGTGGGACTCCTAAGCTCCTACAATGAGCAGTTCTTC	CASSVGLLSSYNEQFF
TRBJ2-7	TRBV15	TRBD2	-	TGTGCCACCAGCAGAGATCGGGGGGAAGCGCACGAGCAGTACTTC	CATSRDRGEAHEQYF
TRBJ2-1	TRBV5-8	-	-	TGTGCCAGCACGCGGGTTACCAATGAGCAGTTCTTC	CASTRVTNEQFF
TRBJ2-3	TRBV6-5	-	-	TGTGCCAGCAGTTACGGAGCGAGCACAGATACGCAGTATTTT	CASSYGASTDTQYF
TRBJ2-3	TRBV6-5	-	-	TGTGCCAGCAGTTACGCACTAGTTGCAGATACGCAGTATTTT	CASSYALVADTQYF
TRBJ2-5	TRBV11-1	-	few	TGTGCCAGCAGCTCCTCGGGCAGGCAAGAGACCCAGTACTTC	CASSSSGRQETQYF
TRBJ1-1	TRBV6-5	-	-	TGTGCCAGCAGTTACTCGCCAGGGAACACTGAAGCTTTCTTT	CASSYSPGNTEAFF
TRBJ2-3	TRBV6-6	TRBD2	-	TGTGCCAGCAGTTTCACGGGGGGGCCACACACAGATACGCAGTATTTT	CASSFTGGPHTDTQYF
TRBJ2-1	TRBV30	-	-	TGTGCCTGCCTACAGGGTACCTACAATGAGCAGTTCTTC	CACLQGTYNEQFF
TRBJ1-5	TRBV19	-	-	TGTGCCAGTAGTATACTGCCCGGGAATCAGCCCCAGCATTTT	CASSILPGNQPQHF
TRBJ2-3	TRBV5-4	-	-	TGTGCCAGCAGCTGGAGGGAATCTAGCACAGATACGCAGTATTTT	CASSWRESSTDTQYF
TRBJ2-3	TRBV5-4	-	-	TGTGCCAGCAGCTTGGGGGTTTGGTCAGATACGCAGTATTTT	CASSLGVWSDTQYF
TRBJ2-7	TRBV19	-	-	TGTGCCAGTAGTATTAATCGGGACTCCCATCGGGAGCAGTACTTC	CASSINRDSHREQYF
TRBJ2-3	TRBV27	-	-	TGTGCCAGCAGTTTATGGTGGCAGGGGGGAGATACGCAGTATTTT	CASSLWWQGGDTQYF
TRBJ2-7	TRBV4-1	TRBD2	-	TGCGCCAGCAGCCAAGGCGTAGCGGGGGGGACCTACGAGCAGTACTTC	CASSQGVAGGTYEQYF
TRBJ2-1	TRBV5-5	TRBD1	-	TGTGCCAGCAGCTTAGGGACAGGCAATGAGCAGTTCTTC	CASSLGTGNEQFF
TRBJ1-1	TRBV25-1	-	-	TGTGCCAGCAGGCCTAGGGTTCGTGGGCTCGTGAACACTGAAGCTTTCTTT	CASRPRVRGLVNTEAFF
TRBJ2-5	TRBV11-2	TRBD2	-	TGTGCCAGCAGCTTAGAGTCGACTAGCGGGGAAGAGACCCAGTACTTC	CASSLESTSGEETQYF
TRBJ2-5	TRBV4-3	-	-	TGCGCCAGCAGCCAAGACCTATTCCAAGAGACCCAGTACTTC	CASSQDLFQETQYF
TRBJ2-7	TRBV7-8	-	-	TGTGCCAGCAGCTTAGGCCCCCAGGGTTCCTACGAGCAGTACTTC	CASSLGPQGSYEQYF
TRBJ2-3	TRBV5-4	-	-	TGTGCCAGCAGCTGGTCAGCGTTCACAGATACGCAGTATTTT	CASSWSAFTDTQYF
TRBJ2-3	TRBV15	TRBD1	-	TGTGCCACCAGCGGAGGGACAGGGGGGCGGTGCGGCACAGATACGCAGTATTTT	CATSGGTGGRCGTDTQYF
TRBJ1-1	TRBV4-2	-	-	TGTGCCAGCAGCCAAACAGGGAGCACTGAAGCTTTCTTT	CASSQTGSTEAFF
TRBJ2-1	TRBV19	-	-	TGTGCCAGTAGTATAGTAGGCGATGAGCAGTTCTTC	CASSIVGDEQFF
TRBJ2-1	TRBV13	-	-	TGTGCCAGCAGCCCCCCCGGGGACTACAATGAGCAGTTCTTC	CASSPPGDYNEQFF
TRBJ2-3	TRBV29-1	-	-	TGCAGCGTTGTCGCACGCCCGTTTAAAATATTGACAGATACGCAGTATTTT	CSVVARPFKILTDTQYF
TRBJ2-5	TRBV4-1	-	-	TGCGCCAGCAGCCTCCTTAGAGCAGAGACCCAGTACTTC	CASSLLRAETQYF
TRBJ2-2	TRBV6-1	-	-	TGTGCCAGCAGTGAAGCTCCTTACACCGGGGAGCTGTTTTTT	CASSEAPYTGELFF
TRBJ2-1	TRBV6-5	-	-	TGTGCCAGCGAGGGGGCCTACAATGAGCAGTTCTTC	CASEGAYNEQFF
TRBJ1-5	TRBV7-2	-	-	TGTGCCAGCAGCTTATTAAAGGGCGGACAGCCCCAGCATTTT	CASSLLKGGQPQHF